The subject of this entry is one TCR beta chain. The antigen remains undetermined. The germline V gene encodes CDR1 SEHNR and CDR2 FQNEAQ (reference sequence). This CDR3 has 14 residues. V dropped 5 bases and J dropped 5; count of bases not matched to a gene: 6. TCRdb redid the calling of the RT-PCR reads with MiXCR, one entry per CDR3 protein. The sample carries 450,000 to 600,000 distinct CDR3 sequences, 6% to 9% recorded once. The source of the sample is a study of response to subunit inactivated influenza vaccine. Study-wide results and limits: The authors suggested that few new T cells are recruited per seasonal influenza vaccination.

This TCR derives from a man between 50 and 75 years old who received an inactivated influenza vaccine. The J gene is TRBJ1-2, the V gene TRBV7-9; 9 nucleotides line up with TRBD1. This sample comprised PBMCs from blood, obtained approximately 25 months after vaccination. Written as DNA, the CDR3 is TGTGCCAGCAGCCGAGGGACAGGGTCATATGGCTACACCTTC. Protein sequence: CASSRGTGSYGYTF.